This T cell receptor beta chain was sequenced in a study of cytomegalovirus exposure and HLA in healthy donors (dated by TCRdb to about 2017). Regarding the complete study: According to an earlier analysis of a few hundred of the donors, about 179 million T cells yielded roughly 110 million unique TCR beta sequences and around 280 Gb of sequence data. Along with the approximately 700-subject first cohort, a separate validation cohort of over a hundred different subjects was used. Among about 400 genotyped donors of the cohort, an average of around 250,000 unique TCR beta nucleotide sequences was sequenced per donor, of which roughly 18% were non-productive. To study patterns of TCR occurrence, a later analysis re-analyzed previously published TCR beta repertoires from 666 donors and added high-resolution HLA genotyping. A later genetic analysis took genome-wide SNP genotypes for about 55% of the 666 donors and used that subset as a discovery cohort. The study aimed to test whether signatures of past pathogen exposure could be identified by cataloging public T cell receptors. An earlier analysis of 587 of the donors applied high-throughput TCR beta sequencing to assess whether each TCR beta V gene segment acted as functional or pseudogenic. HLA typing covered class I and class II loci at four-digit resolution. The number of donors typed differed by locus, with 629-630 for A, B, C, DRB1 and DQB1, 522 for DQA1, approximately 570 for DPA1, and 450 to 480 for DPB1. Of the roughly 390 genotyped donors, 75% to 85% were placed in the genetic ancestry cluster associated with self-reported Caucasian donors. An early release that covered several hundred HLA-typed donors contained approximately 300 gigabases of sequencing data and some 87 million unique TCR sequences. The study profiled the T cell repertoires of approximately 700 subjects by immunosequencing and related them to cytomegalovirus serostatus. About five DR-DQ haplotypes were handled as single units for association and clustering, since linkage in the cohort was strong. Donor age, sex, ethnicity and CMV serostatus were collected together with the repertoire data. The study combined high-throughput TCR immunosequencing, statistical association of individual TCRs with disease status, and machine learning to predict cytomegalovirus infection status. The later analysis used no new phenotypic data to find candidate immune exposures, relying instead on TCR beta sequences and their occurrence across donors. All discovery cohort repertoires had been generated on a single sequencing platform. Overall study outcomes, separate from this receptor: Correlated functional status among segregating V segments might be attributable to linkage disequilibrium, but an unknown experimental factor could not be ruled out. A later analysis reported that several top co-occurrence clusters appeared linked to parvovirus B19, influenza, CMV and Epstein-Barr virus. A total of 164 TCR beta chains were listed by the study as associated with cytomegalovirus. A further reported finding was that TCR beta sequences accurately predicted the HLA-A and HLA-B alleles for most subjects in the first cohort. In a later analysis, some 17,000 TCR beta sequences were associated with specific HLA alleles at a false discovery rate of 0.05. A cluster of highly shared sequence variants was judged likely to represent a technical artifact of the sequencing pipeline. When HLA alleles, especially DR and DQ, strongly co-occurred, attributing TCR associations to individual alleles was difficult. Broadly in line with IMGT annotations, most TCR beta V segments showed up in productive rearrangements about 87% or about 30% of the time in an earlier analysis of several hundred of the donors. In a later analysis, most CMV-associated TCR beta chains were found to appear HLA-restricted, with HLA associations seemingly driven largely by CMV exposure. The authors suggested that the approach could potentially be extended to other disease states and immunological phenotypes. In vitro tests confirmed that three of the cytomegalovirus-associated TCR beta chains recognize cytomegalovirus antigens. The classifier was reported to diagnose cytomegalovirus status with high specificity and sensitivity in both the original and validation cohorts. The presence/absence analyses assumed that sequencing depth was roughly uniform across donors, and that assumption may not be true. Only TCR beta chains were sequenced in this cohort, and the absence of alpha or paired-chain data limited detectable features. In a later analysis, HLA-associated TCR beta chains were found to be more clonally expanded and to have lower generation probabilities than equally common non-associated chains. The earlier analysis of some 540 of the donors excluded 15 to 20 rarely observed V segments, including chromosome 9 orphons, because counts were too low. Across donors, most TCR sequences were observed very rarely, whereas some public TCRs were present in many individuals. For the cohort, immune exposure information was limited to CMV serostatus. In a later analysis, TCR association rates were found to vary across HLA loci, with the most associated TCRs seen for DRB1 alleles and the fewest for HLA-C alleles. Because HLA typing was missing for some donors at each locus, association tests included only the typed subset. In a later genetic analysis, fewer N-insertions in productive TCRs were reported among donors in an Asian-associated ancestry cluster than the 666-donor mean. In a later genetic analysis, a missense DCLRE1C variant was associated with V-gene and J-gene trimming of TCR beta chains, and the association was replicated in an independent cohort. Some IMGT-functional V segments, including TRBV6-2 and TRBV6-3, could not be distinguished by the 87-base-pair reads and were therefore excluded.

This clone was counted between two and nine times. What this receptor recognizes is not known. No base qualities exist here, and no much larger clone lies one base off it. Libraries came from the immunoSEQ multiplex PCR assay. A mixture of 60 forward primers for TCR Vbeta segments and 13 reverse primers for TCR Jbeta segments was used in the multiplex PCR. The CDR3 region of rearranged TCR beta genes was amplified from genomic DNA by a multiplex PCR assay. Amplified TCR beta libraries were sequenced as 87-base-pair reads on the Illumina HiSeq System. In the original analysis: Across the 670 or so repertoires, a later analysis counted approximately 75 million unique TCR beta chains, roughly 11 million of which were shared by at least two donors. Raw reads were error-corrected and collapsed into unique sequences by a nearest-neighbor algorithm in which closely related sequences were merged to remove PCR and sequencing errors. To assign V, D and J gene segments, CDR3 sequences were aligned to IMGT reference sequences. For a sequence to be retained, a match of at least six nucleotides to both a V gene segment and a J gene segment was required. Rearrangements were classified as productive when the CDR3 lacked stop codons and remained in frame with V and J, and all other rearrangements were classified as non-productive. CDR3 was defined by IMGT convention, running from the second conserved V-encoded cysteine to the conserved J-encoded phenylalanine. Sequences without an unambiguous match to a single V gene segment were excluded from the earlier analysis of approximately 560 of the donors. In an earlier analysis of about 590 of the donors, a V segment was called functional when productive rearrangements were above 56.7%, and segregating when the standard deviation between donors exceeded 5%. To diagnose cytomegalovirus status from the catalog of TCR beta chain sequences, a statistical classification framework was built. In a later analysis, TCR nucleotide sequences were compared against IMGT/GENE-DB human TR gene sequences so that V and J genes could be assigned. The TCRdist pipeline was used in a later analysis to assign CDR3 sequences and most-parsimonious VDJ recombination scenarios. In a later analysis, each TCR beta chain was defined by its CDR3 amino acid sequence together with its V-gene family, and reads lacking a unique V-gene family were excluded. To address suspected cross-contamination and a sequencing artifact, a later analysis removed under 600 highly shared, low-generation-probability nucleotide sequences. In a later analysis, a clonal expansion index for each public chain was calculated from normalized within-repertoire ranks of inferred template counts. In a later analysis, generation probabilities were computed with a VDJ recombination model fitted to out-of-frame rearrangements, and the resulting probabilities were checked against IGoR. Hypergeometric tests were used in a later analysis to score TCR-TCR, TCR-HLA and TCR-CMV co-occurrence, with a repertoire-size bias correction applied to the TCR pairs. A later analysis estimated false discovery rates by permuting HLA or CMV assignments 20 times. In a later analysis, co-occurring TCRs were grouped with DBSCAN, and TCRdist sequence similarity was added when clustering was performed within HLA-allele-positive subsets. For co-occurrence clustering, repertoires with fewer than 30,000 or more than 120,000 public chains were excluded, along with five or six repertoires with anomalous nucleotide sharing. Drawn from immuneACCESS, this table holds only the in-frame rearrangements with V and J called that TCRdb kept. Clones are partly lost; checked studies trace under half to an unresolved V gene and leave the rest unexplained. V and J calls and clone size come straight from that table; D and trimming were deduced from the DNA. This sample is represented by roughly 130,000 clones; over 75% of them were singletons. The top ten clones comprise 5.5% to 7% of the sample.

The CDR3 covers 14 residues, taking in both the cysteine and the phenylalanine. Only the CDR3 region is kept as DNA, spanning 42 bases read in frame from base 1. From V the trimming removes 5 bases and from J it removes 4 bases, while the gene matches leave 7 bases of the junction unaccounted for. Taken from the germline V gene, the CDR1 and CDR2 loops are SGHAT and FQNNGV. In total, 600 or so healthy bone marrow donors made up the cohort. Cohort members were all nominally healthy when sampled, although unrecorded immune exposures were likely present. The donor tested CMV seropositive and was one of the 289 seropositive cohort members. A peripheral blood sample was provided by each donor, and peripheral blood mononuclear cells were used for TCR beta sequencing. The Qiagen DNeasy Blood Extraction Kit was used to extract genomic DNA from the blood cell samples.

Sequencing input: PBMCs. This receptor was taken from a woman aged 40 to 55 in good health and CMV-seropositive. Rearrangement joined TRBV11-2 to TRBJ1-2, and TRBD1 aligns with 7 junction nucleotides. The bases are TGTGCCAGCAGCCCTATTGGGGACAGCTATGGCTACACCTTC. It translates to CASSPIGDSYGYTF.